This T cell receptor beta chain was profiled in a study of T cell repertoires in aging, cancer and after chemotherapy. In the study overall: Healthy donor repertoires were recorded over several months to years and showed clear clonal overlap. Study outcomes and limitations: Median generation probability rose over the chemotherapy interval in each cancer cohort, suggesting rebound thymic output. In healthy donors, age-related TCR diversity loss mainly reflected lost richness. Compared with age-matched healthy donors, untreated hematological or solid cancer patients showed higher blood TCR clonality.

V was clipped by 6 bases and J by 7 bases; unmatched bases: 14. Germline V CDR1 and CDR2: MNHEY, SVGEGT. This CDR3 has 15 residues. A note on this clonotype: Its target is unknown.

TRB rearrangements spanning V, D and J were amplified using mixed TRB-A/B primers. MiXCR was run by TCRdb on the multiplex PCR reads, yielding one entry per CDR3 protein. Among some 15,000 distinct CDR3 sequences, approximately 46% were seen once, and the ten largest hold over 9.5%. The template was genomic DNA from peripheral blood, not RNA. This sequence joins TRBV6-2 or TRBV6-3 and TRBJ2-5, with 7 bases that match TRBD1. The origin of this receptor is a human donor in good health. The sample comprised blood. The CDR3 loop reads CASREGQILGGTQYF. CDR3 in DNA: TGTGCCAGCAGAGAGGGACAGATCCTGGGTGGGACCCAGTACTTC.